The T cell receptor beta chain described here comes from a study of post-analysis software for immune sequencing data. Study results and limitations: In patients, TRBV5-6, TRBV5-1 and TRBV20-1 belonged to roughly 5 TRBV segments found more frequently than in controls.

Researchers reported that TCR beta cDNA libraries carried unique molecular identifiers. From the PCR reads, TCRdb called clonotypes with MiXCR, one entry per CDR3 protein. This sample yields fewer than 900,000 distinct CDR3 sequences, of which approximately 44% are seen a single time; roughly 4.9% belongs to the top ten. Of note for this clonotype: Antigen specificity is unknown.

Per the germline V gene, CDR1 is SGHRS and CDR2 is YFSETQ. The V gene lost 4 bases and the J gene lost 3 bases, with 14 bases spanning the gap. The CDR3 length is 15 residues. V usage is TRBV5-1 and J usage is TRBJ2-1; no clear D gene. Sequences were obtained from blood. The TCR was taken from a girl aged 10 to 17 with multiple sclerosis. The CDR3 loop is CASSGLSKDYNEQFF. DNA for the CDR3: TGCGCCAGCAGCGGGCTATCCAAGGACTACAATGAGCAGTTCTTC. Drawing the rest from reference TRBV5-1 and TRBJ2-1, the complete variable domain is KAGVTQTPRYLIKTRGQQVTLSCSPISGHRSVSWYQQTPGQGLQFLFEYFSETQRNKGNFPGRFSGRQFSNSRSEMNVSTLELGDSALYLCASSGLSKDYNEQFFGPGTRLTVL.